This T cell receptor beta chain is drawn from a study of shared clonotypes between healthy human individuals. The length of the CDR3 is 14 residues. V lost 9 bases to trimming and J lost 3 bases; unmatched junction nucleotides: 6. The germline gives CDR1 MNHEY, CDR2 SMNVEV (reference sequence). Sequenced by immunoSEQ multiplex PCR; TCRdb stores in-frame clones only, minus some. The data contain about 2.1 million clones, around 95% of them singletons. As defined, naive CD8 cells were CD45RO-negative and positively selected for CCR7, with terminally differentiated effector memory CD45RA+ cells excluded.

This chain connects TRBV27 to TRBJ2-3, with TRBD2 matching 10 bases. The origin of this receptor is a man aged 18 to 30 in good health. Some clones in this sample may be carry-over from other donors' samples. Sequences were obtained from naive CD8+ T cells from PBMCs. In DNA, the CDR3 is TGTGCCAGTCAACTAGCGGGGTTTACAGATACGCAGTATTTT. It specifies CASQLAGFTDTQYF.